The present TCR beta chain was sequenced within a study of blood T cells in healthy people across ages. This clonotype was counted between two and nine times. V lost 3 bases and J lost 4; bases outside the gene matches: 4. This CDR3 has 14 amino acids. The germline gives CDR1 MGHRA, CDR2 YSYEKL. It was with a sample-barcoded 5' primer and a J-beta primer mix that a second PCR of roughly 7 to 11 cycles was run. TCRdb fed the 5' RACE reads into MiXCR, producing one record per CDR3 protein. The sample yields about 1,500,000 distinct CDR3 sequences, around 39% seen once. The chain combines TRBV4-1 with TRBJ2-7; TRBD1 matches at 9 bases. This TCR was recovered from a woman aged 18 to 35 in good health. Sequencing used blood. As DNA, the CDR3 is TGCGCCAGCAGCCAGGGGACAGGGATGTACGAGCAGTACTTC. Translated, it gives CASSQGTGMYEQYF.